The rows below give T cell receptor beta chains drawn from one sample of a study of metastatic and nonmetastatic thyroid tumors. Using MiXCR, TCRdb re-called clones from the PCR reads. The table records 40,000 or so clones, around 20% of them present only once. Sequenced: blood. Source of these receptors: a female donor with papillary thyroid cancer or a benign thyroid nodule (not recorded which). Some clones in this sample may be carry-over from other donors' samples. The CDR3 runs from the conserved cysteine through the conserved F or W. A D gene is named only where the DNA matches it firmly. Size is omitted from some rows. Given values are once, few, many or a class for expanded clones.

clone_size	v_call	j_call	d_call	cdr3_nt	cdr3_aa
many	TRBV6-1	TRBJ1-3	-	TGTGCCAGCAGTGAAACGTACGGGGTAGCAGGAAACACCATATATTTT	CASSETYGVAGNTIYF
medium-sized	TRBV6-1	TRBJ2-7	TRBD2	TGTGCCAGCAGTGAACCGGAAAATTGGGGGGGGTACAGGCAGTACTTC	CASSEPENWGGYRQYF
many	TRBV6-5	TRBJ1-4	-	TGTGCCAGCAGTTACGGCCGGGACGGTAATGAAAAACTGTTTTTT	CASSYGRDGNEKLFF
-	TRBV11-1	TRBJ2-7	-	TGTGCCAGCAGCTTGAATTGGTACGAGCAGTACTTC	CASSLNWYEQYF
-	TRBV9	TRBJ1-2	-	TGTGCCAGCAGTCTCCTGGACGGCTATTGCTACACCTTC	CASSLLDGYCYTF
many	TRBV28	TRBJ1-5	-	TGTGCCAGCAGCCGGGACACCCGGGAAAATCAGCCCCAGCATTTT	CASSRDTRENQPQHF
once	TRBV30	TRBJ2-7	-	TGTGCCTGGAGTGTCGTAGCGGCCTACGAGCAGTACTTC	CAWSVVAAYEQYF
many	TRBV2	TRBJ2-3	-	TGTGCCAGCAGTTACAGCACAGATACGCAGTATTTT	CASSYSTDTQYF
many	TRBV12-3/TRBV12-4	TRBJ2-1	TRBD2	TGTGCCAGCAGCAATCGGGCTAGCGGGAGGGATGAGCAGTTCTTC	CASSNRASGRDEQFF
many	TRBV18	TRBJ1-5	-	TGTGCCAGCTCACGTAACCCAGGCGGCCTCAATCAGCCCCAGCATTTT	CASSRNPGGLNQPQHF
many	TRBV11-2	TRBJ2-1	TRBD2	TGTGCCAGCAGCCCAAGGCTAGCGGGAGGGGGTGAGCAGTTCTTC	CASSPRLAGGGEQFF
-	TRBV20-1	TRBJ2-1	TRBD2	TGCAGTGCTCCCTCCGGGACTATCGTGCTGAATGAGCAGTTCTTC	CSAPSGTIVLNEQFF
many	TRBV3-1	TRBJ2-7	-	TGTGCCAGCAGCCTGACACCATTAGGAGGCTACGAGCAGTACTTC	CASSLTPLGGYEQYF
many	TRBV20-1	TRBJ1-1	-	TGCAGTGCTAGAGATAACCCCACAAGGAACACTGAAGCTTTCTTT	CSARDNPTRNTEAFF
-	TRBV7-2	TRBJ2-7	-	TGTGCGAGCAGCTTGAGCTGGAGTACCGCCTACGAGCAGTACTTC	CASSLSWSTAYEQYF
few	TRBV28	TRBJ2-3	TRBD2	TGTGCCAGCAGTTTAGTGGGACTAGCGGGTACGCAGTATTTT	CASSLVGLAGTQYF
-	TRBV7-8	TRBJ2-2	TRBD1	TGTGCCAGCAGCCTGGGACAGGGGGCAGCCGGGGAGCTGTTTTTT	CASSLGQGAAGELFF
many	TRBV7-8	TRBJ1-6	TRBD1	TGTGCCAGCAGCGCCTCCGGGAGGGGGCGATCCTATAATTCACCCCTCCACTTT	CASSASGRGRSYNSPLHF
-	TRBV28	TRBJ2-1	TRBD1	TGTGCCAGCAGTTTACCAAGCGAGACAGGGGGCTCCTACAATGAGCAGTTCTTC	CASSLPSETGGSYNEQFF
-	TRBV6-2/TRBV6-3	TRBJ2-1	TRBD2	TGTGCCAGCAACCTAGCGGGCCCGCCCTACAATGAGCATTTCTTC	CASNLAGPPYNEHFF
-	TRBV6-2/TRBV6-3	TRBJ1-2	-	TGTGCCAGCAGTCGAGACGTAGGTGGCTACACCTTC	CASSRDVGGYTF
many	TRBV5-1	TRBJ2-3	-	TGCGCCAGCAGCTTGCAGGATACGCAGTATTTT	CASSLQDTQYF
many	TRBV5-6	TRBJ1-2	TRBD1	TGTGCCAGCAGCTCCGACAGGGGGAACTATGGCTACACCTTC	CASSSDRGNYGYTF
many	TRBV11-1	TRBJ2-1	-	TGTGCCAGCAGCTCCCGCTCAGCGGGTCGGGATTACAATGAGCAGTTCTTC	CASSSRSAGRDYNEQFF
many	TRBV30	TRBJ1-3	TRBD1	TGTGCCTGGATGAAGCGGCGGACAGGCTCCGGAAACACCATATATTTT	CAWMKRRTGSGNTIYF
-	TRBV27	TRBJ2-7	TRBD2	TGTGCCAGCAGTTTCGGAATAGCGGGTAGCTCGTGTGAGCAGTACTTC	CASSFGIAGSSCEQYF
few	TRBV19	TRBJ2-7	-	TGTGCCATTAGTTACGGACCGGCGAACCAGCAGTACTTC	CAISYGPANQQYF
many	TRBV11-1	TRBJ2-7	-	TGTGCCAGCAGCTCCCTAGGGGGAGATAACTCTTCCTACGAGCAGTACTTC	CASSSLGGDNSSYEQYF
many	TRBV2	TRBJ1-2	-	TGTGCCAGCACGCAAGCAGGGCCTAGCTATGGCTACACCTTC	CASTQAGPSYGYTF
many	TRBV28	TRBJ1-3	-	TGTGCCAGCAGTTGGAAAGGGCGATACACCATATATTTT	CASSWKGRYTIYF
-	TRBV14	TRBJ1-1	-	TGTGCCAGCAGCCTGGGACTTAACACTGAAGCTTTCTTT	CASSLGLNTEAFF
medium-sized	TRBV6-2/TRBV6-3	TRBJ2-7	-	TGTGCCAGCAGTTATTTTGGCTACGAGCAGTACTTC	CASSYFGYEQYF
few	TRBV20-1	TRBJ2-5	-	TGCAGTGCTACTGGAGGGGAAGAGACCCAGTACTTC	CSATGGEETQYF
-	TRBV20-1	TRBJ2-1	TRBD2	TGCGGTGCTCAGACTAGCGTGAGGTACAATGAGCAGTTCTTC	CGAQTSVRYNEQFF
-	TRBV6-1	TRBJ2-1	TRBD1	TGTGCCAGCATCCCACCCGACAGGGGCAATGAGCAGTTCTTC	CASIPPDRGNEQFF
-	TRBV6-1	TRBJ2-2	TRBD1	TGTGTCACCGGGACAGGGGCGAACGCCGGGGAGCTGTTTTTT	CVTGTGANAGELFF
many	TRBV7-9	TRBJ2-3	-	TGTGCCAGCAGCTTAGGGCAGCGCACAGATACGCAGTATTTT	CASSLGQRTDTQYF
many	TRBV20-1	TRBJ2-1	-	TGCAGTGCTGGGACTCACAATGAGCAGTTCTTC	CSAGTHNEQFF
-	TRBV5-1	TRBJ2-1	TRBD2	TGCGCCAGCAGTTTTGAACTATCGGGAGGTAATGAGCAGTTCTTC	CASSFELSGGNEQFF
-	TRBV10-3	TRBJ1-5	-	TGTGCCATCAAGATGGACAGCAGCAATCAGCCCCAGCATTTT	CAIKMDSSNQPQHF
few	TRBV15	TRBJ2-7	-	TGTGCCACCAGCAATGACGGTCATCGGGAGACCGACGAGCAGTACTTC	CATSNDGHRETDEQYF
-	TRBV5-1	TRBJ2-2	-	TGCGCCAGCAGCTCCCAAGGGGGGCGGGTCGGGGAGCTGTTTTTT	CASSSQGGRVGELFF
many	TRBV12-3/TRBV12-4	TRBJ2-1	-	TGTGCCAGCTTATATGGGGGTGAGCAGTTCTTC	CASLYGGEQFF
-	TRBV6-1	TRBJ2-7	TRBD2	TGTGCCAGCTTAGACAGATCAGCGGGAGGCACCCACGAGAAGTACTTC	CASLDRSAGGTHEKYF
many	TRBV28	TRBJ2-4	-	TGTGCCAGCAGTGATTTGGGTAGCGGCATTCAGTACTTC	CASSDLGSGIQYF
-	TRBV20-1	TRBJ2-7	-	TGCAGCCGTCTACAGGTTAATAACGAGCAGTACTTC	CSRLQVNNEQYF
-	TRBV4-3	TRBJ2-7	-	TGCGCCAGCAGCCAAGTCTCTCGGGCAAGTACCTACGAGCAGTACTTC	CASSQVSRASTYEQYF
-	TRBV5-6	TRBJ1-2	-	TGTGCCAGCAGCTTAGGGGCAGCTCCTAACTATGGCTACACCTTC	CASSLGAAPNYGYTF
-	TRBV6-1	TRBJ2-5	-	TGTGCATCAGGGGCCCAAGAGACCCAGTACTTC	CASGAQETQYF
-	TRBV20-1	TRBJ1-2	-	TGCAGTGCCAAGGAGGGGAACTATGGCTACACCTTC	CSAKEGNYGYTF
once	TRBV7-8	TRBJ2-7	TRBD2	TGTGCCAGCATCTTCCTGACTAGCGGGGTGAGCGAGCAGTACTTC	CASIFLTSGVSEQYF
-	TRBV5-5	TRBJ1-1	-	TGTGCCAGCAGCTCCCCGGGAGAGGGGAAGAGGGGAAAAGCTTTCTTT	CASSSPGEGKRGKAFF
many	TRBV25-1	TRBJ2-7	-	TGTGCCAGCAGTGGCTCGGTCCCGCCTGGGTACGAGCAGTACTTC	CASSGSVPPGYEQYF
few	TRBV11-2	TRBJ2-3	TRBD2	TGTGCCAGCAGCTTAGGTGGTTTGGGCGGGAGGGCAGATACGCAGTATTTT	CASSLGGLGGRADTQYF
many	TRBV18	TRBJ2-7	TRBD1	TGTGCCAGCTCACCGGGAAGACAGGGGACCTACGAGCAGTACTTC	CASSPGRQGTYEQYF